This TCR beta chain emerged from a study of blood T cell repertoires in COVID-19. Background on the study: The samples span acute and convalescent COVID-19 from the United States, Italy and Spain. Sources were T cells, B-cell-depleted T cells, or PBMCs; the material itself was cDNA or gDNA.

CDR1 is MNHEY and CDR2 is SVGEGT in the germline V gene. V shed 2 bases, J shed 6 bases, and the junction held 11 bases outside the gene matches. CDR3 length equals 17 residues. The authors' processing: The authors estimated nucleated cell counts from reference gene primer amplification. Produced via immunoSEQ multiplex PCR; TCRdb's table is partial and in-frame only. V and J calls and clone size follow that table, whereas D and trimming were derived from the DNA. The sample records fewer than 70,000 clones, around 84% being singletons. The sequence was obtained from a human donor in a cohort sampled during active COVID-19. The rearrangement uses TRBV6-2 or TRBV6-3 and TRBJ2-5; 11 nucleotides agree with TRBD2. The sequenced material came from peripheral blood. CDR3 loop: CASSYNPLAGGWKTQYF. The CDR3 DNA sequence: TGTGCCAGCAGTTACAATCCCCTAGCGGGGGGTTGGAAGACCCAGTACTTC.